Listed here is a single T cell receptor beta chain. Its cognate antigen is unknown. This sample stems from a study of Ad26.COV2.S vaccination and SARS-CoV-2 variants. In the study overall: The Ad26.COV2.S arm of the COV1001 trial was where the donor was placed. Participants got Ad26.COV2.S intramuscularly, once or twice 56 days apart.

The assay was immunoSEQ multiplex PCR, and TCRdb's table has in-frame clones only and misses some. The repertoire includes 300,000 to 400,000 clones, roughly 90% of them detected once, and approximately 12% sits in the top ten. Study-wide results and caveats: Vaccine recipients had higher spike-specific TCR breadth than placebo recipients.

The CDR3 totals 16 residues. V shed 2 bases and J 4 bases; nucleotides not matched to a gene: 7. From germline, CDR1 is SGHTA and CDR2 FQGNSA. Treatment noted: roughly 20 received Ad26.COV2.S at low or high dose, single or two shots; five or six received placebo; per-sample allocation not given. After the first vaccine or placebo injection, samples were drawn on day 63. Specimen: peripheral blood, collected in a trial of Ad26.COV2.S vaccine versus placebo. This chain joins TRBV7-2 and TRBJ2-7; the match to TRBD2 covers 11 bases. This TCR derives from a person between 18 and 65 years old who received the Ad26.COV2.S COVID-19 vaccine or a placebo. This CDR3 reads CASSLQVAGGTYEQYF. The CDR3 bases are TGTGCCAGCAGCTTACAGGTAGCGGGGGGGACTTACGAGCAGTACTTC. Complete variable domain (other parts from reference TRBV7-2 and TRBJ2-7): GAGVSQSPSNKVTEKGKDVELRCDPISGHTALYWYRQSLGQGLEFLIYFQGNSAPDKSGLPSDRFSAERTGGSVSTLTIQRTQQEDSAVYLCASSLQVAGGTYEQYFGPGTRLTVT.